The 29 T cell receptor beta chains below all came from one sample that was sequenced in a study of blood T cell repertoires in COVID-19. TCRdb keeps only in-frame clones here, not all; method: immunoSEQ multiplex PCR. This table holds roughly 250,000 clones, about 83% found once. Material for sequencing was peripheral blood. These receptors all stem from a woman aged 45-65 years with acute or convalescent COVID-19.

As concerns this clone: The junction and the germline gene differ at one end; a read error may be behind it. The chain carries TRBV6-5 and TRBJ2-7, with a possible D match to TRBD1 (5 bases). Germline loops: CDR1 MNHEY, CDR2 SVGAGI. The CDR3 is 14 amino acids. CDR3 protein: CASSFLDTSSEQYF. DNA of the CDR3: TGTGCCAGCAGTTTTTTGGACACGTCCTCCGAGCAGTACTTC.

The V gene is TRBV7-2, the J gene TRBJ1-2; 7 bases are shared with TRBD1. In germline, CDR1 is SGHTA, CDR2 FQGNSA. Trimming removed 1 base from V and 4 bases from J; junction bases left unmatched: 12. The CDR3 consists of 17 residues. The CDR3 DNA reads TGTGCCAGCAGCTTAGGGGCCGGGACAGCGTTTGGCTATGGCTACACCTTC. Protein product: CASSLGAGTAFGYGYTF.

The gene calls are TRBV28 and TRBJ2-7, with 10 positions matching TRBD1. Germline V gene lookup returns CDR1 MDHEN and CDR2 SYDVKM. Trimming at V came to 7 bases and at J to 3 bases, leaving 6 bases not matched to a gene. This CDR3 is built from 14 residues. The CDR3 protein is CASTSGTGVYEQYF. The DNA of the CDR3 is TGTGCCAGCACCTCTGGGACAGGGGTCTACGAGCAGTACTTC.

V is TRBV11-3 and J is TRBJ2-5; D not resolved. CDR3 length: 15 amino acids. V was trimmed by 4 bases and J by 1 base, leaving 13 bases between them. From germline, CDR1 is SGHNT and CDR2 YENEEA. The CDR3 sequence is CASSSGLRGQETQYF. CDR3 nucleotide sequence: TGTGCCAGCAGCTCCGGTTTGCGAGGCCAAGAGACCCAGTACTTC.

CDR3 in amino acids: CSVEVSGANVLTF. The CDR3 DNA reads as TGCAGCGTTGAAGTCAGTGGGGCCAACGTCCTGACTTTC. V gene TRBV29-1 combines with J gene TRBJ2-6; D is undetermined. V gave up 1 base and J gave up 3 bases, with 4 bases separating them. This CDR3 region has 13 residues. Germline V gene data show CDR1 as SQVTM and CDR2 as ANQGSEA.

In DNA form, the CDR3 reads TGTGCCAACGGTGGGGACAGGGGGCGCGGGGAGCTGTTTTTT. It codes for CANGGDRGRGELFF. V is TRBV5-4 and J is TRBJ2-2, with TRBD1 matching 12 bases. The V gene's germline CDR1 is SGHNT and CDR2 YYREEE (reference sequence). The V gene end was trimmed by 9 bases and the J gene end by 7 bases; junction bases not matched to a gene: 7. CDR3 length: 14 residues.

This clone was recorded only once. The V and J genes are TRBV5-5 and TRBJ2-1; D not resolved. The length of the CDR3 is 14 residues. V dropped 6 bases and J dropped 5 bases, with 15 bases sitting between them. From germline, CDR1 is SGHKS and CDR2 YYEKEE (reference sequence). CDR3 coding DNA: TGTGCCAGCACCCCATTGAGGTTAGACAATGAGCAGTTCTTC. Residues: CASTPLRLDNEQFF.

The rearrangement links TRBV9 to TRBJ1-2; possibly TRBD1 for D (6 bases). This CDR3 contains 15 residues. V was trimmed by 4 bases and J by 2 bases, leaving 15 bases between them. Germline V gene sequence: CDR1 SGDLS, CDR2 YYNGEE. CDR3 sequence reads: CASSLTGQTNYGYTF. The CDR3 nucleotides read TGTGCCAGCAGCCTAACAGGACAGACCAACTATGGCTACACCTTC.

CDR3 in amino acids: CASSEYEQGNTEAFF. The CDR3, as DNA: TGTGCCAGCAGTGAATACGAGCAGGGGAACACTGAAGCTTTCTTT. This chain links TRBV2 with TRBJ1-1; possible D gene TRBD1, 5 bases. This CDR3 has 15 residues. V was pared by 2 bases and J by 1 base, with 11 bases between. The germline CDR1 and CDR2 sequences are SNHLY and FYNNEI. The whole variable domain, filled in from reference TRBV2 and TRBJ1-1, reads EPEVTQTPSHQVTQMGQEVILRCVPISNHLYFYWYRQILGQKVEFLVSFYNNEISEKSEIFDDQFSVERPDGSNFTLKIRSTKLEDSAMYFCASSEYEQGNTEAFFGQGTRLTVV.

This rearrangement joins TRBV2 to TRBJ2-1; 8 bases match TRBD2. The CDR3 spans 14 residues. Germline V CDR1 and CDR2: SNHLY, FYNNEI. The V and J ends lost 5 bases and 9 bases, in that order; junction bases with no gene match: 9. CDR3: CASSNPGTSREQFF. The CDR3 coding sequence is TGTGCCAGCAGTAATCCCGGGACTAGTCGTGAGCAGTTCTTC.

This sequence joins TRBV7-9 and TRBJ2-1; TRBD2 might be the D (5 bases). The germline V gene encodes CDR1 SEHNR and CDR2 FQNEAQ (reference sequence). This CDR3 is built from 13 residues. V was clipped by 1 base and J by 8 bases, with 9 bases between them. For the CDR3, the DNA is TGTGCCAGCAGCTTAGAAGGAGGCTATGAGCAGTTCTTC. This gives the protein CASSLEGGYEQFF.

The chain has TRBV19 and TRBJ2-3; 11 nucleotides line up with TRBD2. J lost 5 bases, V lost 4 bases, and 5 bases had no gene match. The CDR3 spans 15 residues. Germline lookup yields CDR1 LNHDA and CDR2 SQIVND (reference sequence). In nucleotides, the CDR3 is TGTGCCAGTAGTAATAGCGGGGGGGCGGGAGATACGCAGTATTTT. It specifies CASSNSGGAGDTQYF.

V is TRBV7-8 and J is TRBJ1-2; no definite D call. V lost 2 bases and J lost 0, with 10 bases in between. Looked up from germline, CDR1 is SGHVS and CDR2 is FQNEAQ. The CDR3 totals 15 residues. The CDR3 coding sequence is TGTGCCAGCAGCTTACCGGCGGAAGCTAACTATGGCTACACCTTC. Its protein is CASSLPAEANYGYTF. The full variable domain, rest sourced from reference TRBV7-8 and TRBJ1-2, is GAGVSQSPRYKVAKRGQDVALRCDPISGHVSLFWYQQALGQGPEFLTYFQNEAQLDKSGLPSDRFFAERPEGSVSTLKIQRTQQEDSAVYLCASSLPAEANYGYTFGSGTRLTVV.

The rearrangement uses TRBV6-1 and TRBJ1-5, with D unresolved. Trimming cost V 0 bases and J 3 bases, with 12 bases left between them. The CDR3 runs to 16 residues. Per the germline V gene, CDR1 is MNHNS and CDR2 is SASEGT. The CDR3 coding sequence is TGTGCCAGCAGTGAAGCGCGGGTAAACCCCAATCAGCCCCAGCATTTT. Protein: CASSEARVNPNQPQHF.

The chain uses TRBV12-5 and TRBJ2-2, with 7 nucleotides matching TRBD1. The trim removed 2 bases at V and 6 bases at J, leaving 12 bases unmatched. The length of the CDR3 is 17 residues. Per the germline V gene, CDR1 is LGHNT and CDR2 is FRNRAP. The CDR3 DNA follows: TGTGCTAGTGGTTTGTTGGTCACAGGGGTTTCGGCCGGGGAGCTGTTTTTT. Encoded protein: CASGLLVTGVSAGELFF.

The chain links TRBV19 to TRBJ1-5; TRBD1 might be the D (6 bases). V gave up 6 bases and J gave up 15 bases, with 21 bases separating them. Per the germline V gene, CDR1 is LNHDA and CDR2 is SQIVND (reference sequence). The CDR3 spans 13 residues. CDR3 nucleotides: TGTGCCAGTAGCTTAGACAGGCCGCCCCCTCGGCATTTT. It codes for CASSLDRPPPRHF.

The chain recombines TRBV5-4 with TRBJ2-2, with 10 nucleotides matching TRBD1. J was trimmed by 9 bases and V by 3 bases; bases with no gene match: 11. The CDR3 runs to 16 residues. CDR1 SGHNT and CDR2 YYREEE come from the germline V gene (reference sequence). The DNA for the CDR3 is TGTGCCAGCAGCTACCCCGGGACAGGGGAGTTCAGGGAGCTGTTTTTT. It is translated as CASSYPGTGEFRELFF.

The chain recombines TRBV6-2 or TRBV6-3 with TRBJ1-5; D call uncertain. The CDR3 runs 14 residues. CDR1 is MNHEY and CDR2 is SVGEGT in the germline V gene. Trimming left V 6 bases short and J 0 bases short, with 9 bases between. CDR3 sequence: CASSMRNSNQPQHF. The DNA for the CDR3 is TGTGCCAGCAGCATGCGGAATAGCAATCAGCCCCAGCATTTT.

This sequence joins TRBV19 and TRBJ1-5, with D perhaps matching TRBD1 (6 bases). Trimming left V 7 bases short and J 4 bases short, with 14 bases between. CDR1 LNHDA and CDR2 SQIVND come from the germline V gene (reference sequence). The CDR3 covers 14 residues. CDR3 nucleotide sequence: TGTGCCAGTAAAAAGAGACAGGATAATCAGCCCCAGCATTTT. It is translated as CASKKRQDNQPQHF.

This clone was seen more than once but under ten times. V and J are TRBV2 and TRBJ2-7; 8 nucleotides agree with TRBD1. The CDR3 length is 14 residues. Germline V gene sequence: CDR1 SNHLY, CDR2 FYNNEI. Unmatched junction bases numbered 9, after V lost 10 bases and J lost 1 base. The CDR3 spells CATNRDRSSYEQYF. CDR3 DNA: TGTGCCACAAACCGGGACAGGTCTTCCTACGAGCAGTACTTC.

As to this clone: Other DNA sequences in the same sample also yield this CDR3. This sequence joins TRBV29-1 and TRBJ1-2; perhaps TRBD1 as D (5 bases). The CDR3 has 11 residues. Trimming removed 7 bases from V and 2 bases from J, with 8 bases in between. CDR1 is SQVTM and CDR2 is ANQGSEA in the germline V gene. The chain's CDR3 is CSARANYGYTF. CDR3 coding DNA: TGCAGCGCCAGGGCGAACTATGGCTACACCTTC.

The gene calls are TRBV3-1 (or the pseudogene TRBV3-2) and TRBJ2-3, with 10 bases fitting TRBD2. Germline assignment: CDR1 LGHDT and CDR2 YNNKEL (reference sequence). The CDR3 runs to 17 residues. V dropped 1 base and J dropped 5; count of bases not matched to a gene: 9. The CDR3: CASSQGLAGAAGDTQYF. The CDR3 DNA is TGTGCCAGCAGCCAAGGGCTAGCGGGGGCGGCAGGAGATACGCAGTATTTT.

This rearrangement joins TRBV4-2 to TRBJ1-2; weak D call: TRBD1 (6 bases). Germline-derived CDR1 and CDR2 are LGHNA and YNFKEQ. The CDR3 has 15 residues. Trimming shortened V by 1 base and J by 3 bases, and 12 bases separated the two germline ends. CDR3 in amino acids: CASSQGTAGDYGYTF. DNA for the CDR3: TGTGCCAGCAGCCAAGGCACGGCAGGGGACTATGGCTACACCTTC.

CDR3 loop: CASSVAGTGGYTEAFF. The CDR3 DNA is TGTGCCAGCAGCGTAGCGGGGACAGGTGGGTACACTGAAGCTTTCTTT. The chain links TRBV9 to TRBJ1-1; 8 nucleotides align to TRBD1. The V segment lost 0 bases and the J segment 3 bases; nucleotides outside the gene matches: 7. Germline V gene lookup returns CDR1 SGDLS and CDR2 YYNGEE. The CDR3 runs 16 residues.

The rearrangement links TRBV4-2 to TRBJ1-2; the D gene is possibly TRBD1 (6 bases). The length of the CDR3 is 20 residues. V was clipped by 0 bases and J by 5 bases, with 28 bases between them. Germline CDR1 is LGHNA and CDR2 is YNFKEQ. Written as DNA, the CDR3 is TGTGCCAGCAGCCAAGAGGCACAGGGTAGTGGTCGCCTCCCCATATATGGCTACACCTTC. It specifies CASSQEAQGSGRLPIYGYTF.

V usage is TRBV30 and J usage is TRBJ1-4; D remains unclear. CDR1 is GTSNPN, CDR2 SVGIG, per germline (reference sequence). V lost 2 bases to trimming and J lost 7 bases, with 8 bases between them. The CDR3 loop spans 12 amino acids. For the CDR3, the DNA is TGTGCCTGGAGTTTGAGGAGTGAAAAACTGTTTTTT. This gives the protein CAWSLRSEKLFF.

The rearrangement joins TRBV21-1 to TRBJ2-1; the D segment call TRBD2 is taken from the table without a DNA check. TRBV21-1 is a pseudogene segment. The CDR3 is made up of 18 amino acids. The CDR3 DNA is TGTGCCAGCAGCAACTGTTTCTCGATCGGTAGCTCCTACAATGAGCAGTTCTTC. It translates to CASSNCFSIGSSYNEQFF.

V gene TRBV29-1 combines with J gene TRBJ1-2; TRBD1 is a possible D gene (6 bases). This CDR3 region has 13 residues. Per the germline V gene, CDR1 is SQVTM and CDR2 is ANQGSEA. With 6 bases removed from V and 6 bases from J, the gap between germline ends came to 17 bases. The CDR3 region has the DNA TGCAGCGTCGTCGGTCAGGGGCAGGATGGCTACACCTTC. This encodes CSVVGQGQDGYTF.

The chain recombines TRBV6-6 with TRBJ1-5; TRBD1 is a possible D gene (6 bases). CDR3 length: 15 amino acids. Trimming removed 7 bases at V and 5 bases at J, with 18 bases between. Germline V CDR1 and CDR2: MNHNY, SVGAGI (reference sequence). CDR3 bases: TGTGCCAGCATCCAAATGGGCAGGGGCGATCAGCCCCAGCATTTT. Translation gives CASIQMGRGDQPQHF.